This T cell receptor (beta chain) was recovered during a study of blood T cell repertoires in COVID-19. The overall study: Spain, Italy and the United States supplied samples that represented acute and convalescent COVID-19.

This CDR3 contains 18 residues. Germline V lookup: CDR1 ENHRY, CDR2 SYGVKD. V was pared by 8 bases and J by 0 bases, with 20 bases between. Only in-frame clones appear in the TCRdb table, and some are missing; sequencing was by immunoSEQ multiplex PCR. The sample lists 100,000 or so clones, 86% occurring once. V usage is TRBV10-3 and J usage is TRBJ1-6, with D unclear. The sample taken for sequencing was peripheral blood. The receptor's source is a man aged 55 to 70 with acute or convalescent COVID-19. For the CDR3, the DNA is TGTGCCATCTCGAGGTCTTCACCTCTAAGCTCCTATAATTCACCCCTCCACTTT. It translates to CAISRSSPLSSYNSPLHF.